Presented here are 27 T cell receptor beta chains from one specimen sequenced in a study of early T cells in non-severe SARS-CoV-2 infection. Using its own MiXCR run on the 5' RACE reads, TCRdb lists one record per CDR3 protein. The sample holds tens of thousands of distinct CDR3 sequences, 20% to 25% seen once. Sequencing used whole blood, obtained at baseline. All receptors derive from an adult who was a healthcare worker with PCR-confirmed SARS-CoV-2 infection or an uninfected control (not recorded which).

The chain links TRBV3-1 to TRBJ1-6; D is ambiguous. This CDR3 comprises 12 residues. Trimming took 3 bases from V and 9 from J, leaving 6 bases between them. The germline V gene encodes CDR1 LGHDT and CDR2 YNNKEL (reference sequence). Here the CDR3 reads CASSHSPSPLHF. CDR3 DNA sequence: TGTGCCAGCAGCCACTCCCCTTCACCCCTCCACTTT.

This clonotype was found many times. This chain joins TRBV29-1 and TRBJ2-7; possible D gene TRBD1, 6 bases. V was trimmed by 1 base and J by 6 bases, leaving 16 bases between them. The CDR3 covers 14 residues. Germline V gene sequence: CDR1 SQVTM, CDR2 ANQGSEA. CDR3 protein: CSVEVGQGMGEQYF. DNA for the CDR3: TGCAGCGTTGAAGTGGGTCAGGGGATGGGCGAGCAGTACTTC.

The chain combines TRBV4-2 with TRBJ1-1, with D possibly matching TRBD1 (5 bases). Germline lookup yields CDR1 LGHNA and CDR2 YNFKEQ. The CDR3 has 13 residues. V was cut by 2 bases and J by 7 bases, with 11 bases left in between. CDR3 sequence (DNA): TGTGCCAGCAGCCAAAGGGGTGACGATGAAGCTTTCTTT. Its protein product is CASSQRGDDEAFF.

The rearrangement uses TRBV5-1 and TRBJ2-5; D gene unclear. This CDR3 region has 14 residues. Trimming took 1 base from V and 7 from J, leaving 14 bases between them. Germline CDR1 is SGHRS and CDR2 is YFSETQ. For the CDR3, the DNA is TGCGCCAGCAGCTTGCCGGAGCAGGCAGGGACCCAGTACTTC. Its protein product is CASSLPEQAGTQYF.

This clonotype was found a few times. The rearrangement links TRBV18 to TRBJ1-1; D might be TRBD1 (5 bases). This CDR3 spans 15 amino acids. From germline, CDR1 is KGHSH and CDR2 LQKENI. V was pared by 2 bases and J by 8 bases, with 18 bases between. DNA of the CDR3: TGTGCCAGCTCACCAATTGAGGGGACTTCGGACGAAGCTTTCTTT. Translating it yields CASSPIEGTSDEAFF.

This clonotype has a handful of counts. This sequence joins TRBV29-1 and TRBJ2-5; D gene ambiguous. The CDR3 is 12 residues long. The V and J ends lost 4 bases and 2 bases respectively, with 8 bases between them. The germline V gene encodes CDR1 SQVTM and CDR2 ANQGSEA. CDR3 DNA sequence: TGCAGCGTTGTTTCAGCGCAAGAGACCCAGTACTTC. Its translation is CSVVSAQETQYF.

This chain connects TRBV3-1 to TRBJ1-2, with a possible D match to TRBD1 (6 bases). Trimming removed 4 bases from V and 4 bases from J, with 7 bases in between. This CDR3 has 12 amino acids. CDR1 LGHDT and CDR2 YNNKEL come from the germline V gene (reference sequence). Here the CDR3 DNA reads TGTGCCAGCAGCCGACAGGTCTATGGCTACACCTTC. The encoded protein is CASSRQVYGYTF.

In its sample, this clonotype was seen a few times. The gene calls are TRBV19 and TRBJ2-7; 11 bases are shared with TRBD1. In germline, CDR1 is LNHDA, CDR2 SQIVND (reference sequence). The CDR3 totals 15 residues. V dropped 7 bases and J dropped 3; count of bases not matched to a gene: 8. CDR3 region: CASTPSGTGGYEQYF. Written as DNA, the CDR3 is TGTGCCAGTACCCCCTCCGGGACAGGGGGCTACGAGCAGTACTTC.

This clonotype was seen ten or more times. V gene TRBV7-4 combines with J gene TRBJ2-3; tentative D call: TRBD2 (6 bases). CDR1 and CDR2 (germline): SGHVT, SQSDAQ. This CDR3 is 15 amino acids long. Trimming took off 3 bases at V and 2 bases at J, with 12 bases between the two ends. The CDR3 is CASSFPLADTDTQYF. CDR3 sequence (DNA): TGTGCCAGCAGCTTTCCACTAGCCGACACAGATACGCAGTATTTT.

The gene calls are TRBV2 and TRBJ2-1; no firm D call. The CDR3 runs to 13 residues. CDR1 is SNHLY, CDR2 FYNNEI, per germline. Between the trimmed V and J ends, which lost 5 bases and 0 bases, there was a span of 5 bases. In nucleotides, the CDR3 is TGTGCCAGCAGTCCGCCCTCCTACAATGAGCAGTTCTTC. Its protein is CASSPPSYNEQFF.

The rearrangement links TRBV7-2 to TRBJ1-2, with TRBD1 matching 9 bases. V shed 4 bases and J 4 bases; nucleotides not matched to a gene: 4. Germline CDR1 SGHTA, CDR2 FQGNSA. This CDR3 region has 14 residues. CDR3 residues: CASSSGTGTYGYTF. CDR3 nucleotide sequence: TGTGCCAGCAGCTCAGGGACAGGGACCTATGGCTACACCTTC.

There are many counts of this clonotype. The gene calls are TRBV25-1 and TRBJ1-3; no reliable D call. V gave up 3 bases and J gave up 2 bases, with 5 bases separating them. Germline V gene lookup returns CDR1 MGHDK and CDR2 SYGVNS. CDR3 size: 13 residues. CDR3 nucleotides: TGTGCCAGCAGTGACAGCCCTGGAAACACCATATATTTT. Protein sequence: CASSDSPGNTIYF.

This clonotype was found many times. The chain carries TRBV18 and TRBJ1-1, with TRBD1 as a possible D gene (5 bases). The CDR3 extends over 16 amino acids. V lost 0 bases and J lost 0, with 11 bases in between. Germline loops: CDR1 KGHSH, CDR2 LQKENI. The CDR3 DNA reads as TGTGCCAGCTCACCACCGGACACCGCCATGAACACTGAAGCTTTCTTT. Residues: CASSPPDTAMNTEAFF.

V gene TRBV5-1 combines with J gene TRBJ2-3; D gene uncertain. The germline gives CDR1 SGHRS, CDR2 YFSETQ. Trimming cost V 1 base and J 3 bases, with 9 bases left between them. The CDR3 sequence is 14 residues long. CDR3 DNA: TGCGCCAGCAGCTTGCAAGCAGAAACAGATACGCAGTATTTT. It codes for CASSLQAETDTQYF. Full variable domain (missing parts from reference TRBV5-1 and TRBJ2-3): KAGVTQTPRYLIKTRGQQVTLSCSPISGHRSVSWYQQTPGQGLQFLFEYFSETQRNKGNFPGRFSGRQFSNSRSEMNVSTLELGDSALYLCASSLQAETDTQYFGPGTRLTVL.

This clonotype was seen more than once but under ten times. The chain employs TRBV5-6 and TRBJ2-7, with a weak D call TRBD2 (5 bases). Germline V gene data show CDR1 as SGHDT and CDR2 as YYEEEE. This CDR3 is built from 14 residues. V was pared by 2 bases and J by 3 bases, with 12 bases between. In DNA, the CDR3 is TGTGCCAGCAGCTTATTTCACGGAGGCTACGAGCAGTACTTC. Translated: CASSLFHGGYEQYF. Combining the CDR3 with reference TRBV5-6 and TRBJ2-7 gives the whole variable domain DAGVTQSPTHLIKTRGQQVTLRCSPKSGHDTVSWYQQALGQGPQFIFQYYEEEERQRGNFPDRFSGHQFPNYSSELNVNALLLGDSALYLCASSLFHGGYEQYFGPGTRLTVT.

The chain links TRBV2 to TRBJ1-5; D unclear. The CDR3 length is 12 residues. The V gene's germline CDR1 is SNHLY and CDR2 FYNNEI. Trimming cost V 4 bases and J 4 bases, with 5 bases left between them. This CDR3 reads CASSGTNQPQHF. The CDR3 bases are TGTGCCAGCAGTGGGACGAATCAGCCCCAGCATTTT.

The genes are TRBV6-1 and TRBJ1-6, with TRBD1 as a possible D gene (6 bases). Between the trimmed V and J ends, which lost 5 bases and 5 bases, there was a span of 13 bases. The CDR3 spans 15 residues. CDR1 is MNHNS and CDR2 is SASEGT in the germline V gene. The CDR3 sequence: CASSKTGGDNSPLHF. The CDR3, as DNA: TGTGCCAGCAGTAAGACAGGAGGAGATAATTCACCCCTCCACTTT.

This chain links TRBV7-9 with TRBJ1-4; D may be TRBD1 (6 bases). Germline V gene sequence: CDR1 SEHNR, CDR2 FQNEAQ (reference sequence). Trimming stripped 5 bases from V and 4 bases from J, with 11 bases between. The CDR3 spans 14 residues. The CDR3 region has the DNA TGTGCCAGCAGCACTACAGGGCTTAATGAAAAACTGTTTTTT. Translating gives CASSTTGLNEKLFF.

This clonotype was recorded a few times. The chain recombines TRBV21-1 with TRBJ1-1; TRBD1, the table's D call, was not compared with the DNA. TRBV21-1 is recorded as a pseudogene. The CDR3 consists of 16 residues. The CDR3 DNA sequence: TGTGCCAGCAGCACTCCCCCCGAAAGCCGGAACACTGAAGCTTTCTTT. The encoded protein is CASSTPPESRNTEAFF.

The chain employs TRBV5-1 and TRBJ1-6; D is undetermined. V shed 0 bases and J shed 8 bases, with 6 bases lying between them. Germline V gene data show CDR1 as SGHRS and CDR2 as YFSETQ. The CDR3 runs to 13 residues. As DNA, the CDR3 is TGCGCCAGCAGCTTGGAACGGGATTCACCCCTCCACTTT. This sequence encodes CASSLERDSPLHF.

Only a few counts were recorded for this clonotype. This sequence joins TRBV12-3 or TRBV12-4 and TRBJ1-5; 8 bases are a match to TRBD1. The CDR3 consists of 17 residues. Losses at the gene ends were 5 bases for V and 0 bases for J; bases not matched to a gene: 9. DNA for the CDR3: TGTGCCAGCAGTCCGGGACAGGAAATCTATAGCAATCAGCCCCAGCATTTT. Translating gives CASSPGQEIYSNQPQHF.

The chain recombines TRBV2 with TRBJ2-2; D remains ambiguous. This CDR3 is built from 13 residues. V was shortened by 10 bases and J by 4 bases, with 13 bases between the two germline ends. Per the germline V gene, CDR1 is SNHLY and CDR2 is FYNNEI. CDR3 nucleotides: TGTGCCACCCGGTTCGAGCTCACCGGGGAGCTGTTTTTT. It codes for CATRFELTGELFF. The full variable domain, completed using reference TRBV2 and TRBJ2-2, is EPEVTQTPSHQVTQMGQEVILRCVPISNHLYFYWYRQILGQKVEFLVSFYNNEISEKSEIFDDQFSVERPDGSNFTLKIRSTKLEDSAMYFCATRFELTGELFFGEGSRLTVL.

This clonotype was found many times. The chain links TRBV7-9 to TRBJ1-4; no definite D call. In germline, CDR1 is SEHNR, CDR2 FQNEAQ (reference sequence). CDR3 length: 14 amino acids. The V gene lost 4 bases and the J gene lost 8 bases, with 14 bases spanning the gap. CDR3 coding DNA: TGTGCCAGCAGCTCCGGGGTCATCGGGGAAAAACTGTTTTTT. This encodes CASSSGVIGEKLFF.

Only a few counts were recorded for this clonotype. This chain joins TRBV18 and TRBJ1-1, with D perhaps TRBD1 (5 bases). In germline, CDR1 is KGHSH, CDR2 LQKENI. Trimming shortened V by 3 bases and J by 0 bases, and 8 bases separated the two germline ends. CDR3 length: 14 amino acids. The CDR3 reads CASSPGLMNTEAFF. The DNA of the CDR3 is TGTGCCAGCTCACCGGGACTTATGAACACTGAAGCTTTCTTT.

The chain has TRBV14 and TRBJ1-1; perhaps TRBD1 as D (5 bases). The CDR3 length is 16 residues. The germline V and J ends were trimmed by 0 bases and 1 base, with 12 bases remaining between them. The V gene's germline CDR1 is SGHDN and CDR2 FVKESK. CDR3 in DNA: TGTGCCAGCAGCCAAGAGGGGGATCCGGCGAACACTGAAGCTTTCTTT. Amino acids: CASSQEGDPANTEAFF.

The V call is TRBV19, the J call TRBJ1-5; D gene uncertain. Germline V lookup: CDR1 LNHDA, CDR2 SQIVND (reference sequence). The CDR3 runs 15 residues. Trimming stripped 3 bases from V and 2 bases from J, with 11 bases between. CDR3 protein: CASSIWESGNQPQHF. The CDR3 nucleotides read TGTGCCAGTAGTATCTGGGAAAGCGGCAATCAGCCCCAGCATTTT.

The rearrangement links TRBV20-1 to TRBJ2-5; 9 bases fit TRBD2. CDR1 is DFQATT, CDR2 SNEGSKA, per germline (reference sequence). The CDR3 is made up of 15 amino acids. V shed 0 bases, J shed 3 bases, and the junction held 5 bases outside the gene matches. CDR3 sequence: CSARDPAGGEETQYF. The CDR3 bases are TGCAGTGCTAGAGATCCAGCGGGGGGAGAAGAGACCCAGTACTTC.